This is a list of T cell receptor beta chains from one sample in a study of T-cell reconstitution after alpha-beta-depleted transplantation in children. A single record per CDR3 protein comes from TCRdb applying MiXCR to the PCR reads. The table lists roughly 790,000 distinct CDR3 sequences, 15% to 20% of them singletons. The sequences come from PBMCs, mostly from graft donor cells, collected 360 days after TCRalphabeta/CD19-depleted stem cell transplant. The receptor source for this set is a male patient aged 10-17 years who had a stem cell transplant for acute lymphoblastic leukemia, so the T cells may come from the graft donor. CDR3s include the opening cysteine and the closing phenylalanine or tryptophan. The D gene is left open where the match is weak. Rows give clone size only sometimes, using once, few, many, or a class for an expanded clone.

j_gene	v_gene	d_gene	abundance	len	CDR3nt	CDR3aa
TRBJ1-6	TRBV14	-	-	15	TGTGCCAGCAGCCAAGTGGATGGAGGGTATTCACCCCTCCACTTT	CASSQVDGGYSPLHF
TRBJ2-7	TRBV7-9	-	-	17	TGTGCCAGCAGCTTAGGGCCGTCTCTAGGATTGACCTACGAGCAGTACTTC	CASSLGPSLGLTYEQYF
TRBJ2-5	TRBV20-1	-	few	15	TGCAGTGCTAAGTTCGGGGGCAGGGCGAAGGAGACCCAGTACTTC	CSAKFGGRAKETQYF
TRBJ2-7	TRBV19	-	-	14	TGTGCCAGTAGGTTCGGTAGGGGGAACTACGAGCAGTACTTC	CASRFGRGNYEQYF
TRBJ2-2	TRBV7-3	-	-	16	TGTGCCAGCAGCCTCCAGGTGGGGGCGCCCACCGGGGAGCTGTTTTTT	CASSLQVGAPTGELFF
TRBJ2-1	TRBV7-9	-	few	13	TGTGCCAGCAGCCTCAGGGGTTCGGATGAGCAGTTCTTC	CASSLRGSDEQFF
TRBJ2-4	TRBV20-1	TRBD2	many	14	TGCAGTGCTACGGGTAGCGGGAATACGGACATTCAGTACTTC	CSATGSGNTDIQYF
TRBJ2-7	TRBV5-1	TRBD2	-	14	TGCGCCAGCACCCGACTAGCGGGGTCCTACGAGCAGTACTTC	CASTRLAGSYEQYF
TRBJ2-3	TRBV7-2	-	-	12	TGTGCCAGCAGCTGGAATCGTGGAAGGCAGTATTTT	CASSWNRGRQYF
TRBJ2-2	TRBV5-1	TRBD2	few	16	TGCGCCAGCAGTCGCAGGACTAGTAGAGTTCCCGGGGAGCTGTTTTTT	CASSRRTSRVPGELFF
TRBJ2-2	TRBV7-9	-	-	15	TGTGCCAGCAGCTCCGTATGGAAGAACACCGGGGAGCTGTTTTTT	CASSSVWKNTGELFF
TRBJ2-1	TRBV11-2	TRBD2	few	17	TGTGCCAGCAGCTCACTACCGACTAGCGGATATTACAATGAGCAGTTCTTC	CASSSLPTSGYYNEQFF
TRBJ1-1	TRBV7-3	TRBD1	-	17	TGTGCCAGCAGCTTAAACCCGGGACAGATAATGAACACTGAAGCTTTCTTT	CASSLNPGQIMNTEAFF
TRBJ2-1	TRBV20-1	TRBD1	once	16	TGCAGTGCCGATCCAAGGACAGGGGGAAATTACAATGAGCAGTTCTTC	CSADPRTGGNYNEQFF
TRBJ2-1	TRBV7-9	TRBD2	few	17	TGTGCCAGCAGGACTAGCGGGAGGGCCTTCTCCTACAATGAGCAGTTCTTC	CASRTSGRAFSYNEQFF
TRBJ2-1	TRBV11-2	TRBD2	-	16	TGTGCCAGCAGCTTAAGTCTAGCGGGAGGGCCCAATGAGCAGTTCTTC	CASSLSLAGGPNEQFF
TRBJ2-7	TRBV12-3/TRBV12-4	TRBD2	few	11	TGTGCCAGCAGTTCTAGACTAGCTCCGTACTTC	CASSSRLAPYF
TRBJ1-5	TRBV29-1	TRBD1	few	19	TGCAGCGTTGAAGAGCCCCGGGACCTAAGGGGGCATGGCAATCAGCCCCAGCATTTT	CSVEEPRDLRGHGNQPQHF
TRBJ1-6	TRBV15	TRBD1	few	14	TGTGCCACCAGCACCGGACAGGGCCCGGGTCCCCTCCACTTT	CATSTGQGPGPLHF
TRBJ2-1	TRBV10-2	TRBD2	many	14	TGCGCCAGCGTTGTCTGGGAGGGGTCGAATGAGCAGTTCTTC	CASVVWEGSNEQFF
TRBJ1-1	TRBV20-1	-	many	18	TGCAGTGCTAGAGATCGGACTCGGCGGAGGCGGGCTAACACTGAAGCTTTCTTT	CSARDRTRRRRANTEAFF
TRBJ2-2	TRBV29-1	-	-	14	TGCAGCGTTGGGAGGGGGACGAACACCGGGGAGCTGTTTTTT	CSVGRGTNTGELFF
TRBJ2-7	TRBV15	-	few	14	TGTGCCACCAGCAGAGACAGAAGTCGCTACGAGCAGTACTTC	CATSRDRSRYEQYF
TRBJ1-2	TRBV27	-	few	14	TGTGCCAGCAGTCCGGCAGGGCGGGGCTATGGCTACACCTTC	CASSPAGRGYGYTF
TRBJ2-1	TRBV9	TRBD2	-	15	TGTGCCAGCAGCGTAGAGATAGCGGGAGTTCTTGAGCAGTTCTTC	CASSVEIAGVLEQFF
TRBJ2-7	TRBV27	TRBD1	few	14	TGTGCCAGCAGTTCGCCTGGGACAGGTTACGAGCAGTACTTC	CASSSPGTGYEQYF
TRBJ2-1	TRBV9	-	few	13	TGTGCCAGCAGCGTAGTGACCCACAATGAGCAGTTCTTC	CASSVVTHNEQFF
TRBJ2-7	TRBV7-9	-	many	15	TGTGCCAGCAGCTTAGACTGGGGCGCGGCCTACGAGCAGTACTTC	CASSLDWGAAYEQYF
TRBJ2-1	TRBV11-2	-	-	12	TGTGCCAGCAGCCCCAACCTTGTGGGGCAGTTCTTC	CASSPNLVGQFF
TRBJ2-5	TRBV24-1	-	many	13	TGTGCCACCAGTCCCCCAAACCAAGAGACCCAGTACTTC	CATSPPNQETQYF
TRBJ2-3	TRBV20-1	-	-	11	TGCAGTGCTAGAGTGATAAATACGCAGTATTTT	CSARVINTQYF
TRBJ1-5	TRBV20-1	-	few	16	TGCAGTGCTAGCATCGCCCGCCCGAGGGGCAATCAGCCCCAGCATTTT	CSASIARPRGNQPQHF
TRBJ2-7	TRBV12-3/TRBV12-4	-	few	16	TGTGCCAGCAGTTCCAGAAGAGTAGAAGGACCGAACGAGCAGTACTTC	CASSSRRVEGPNEQYF
TRBJ2-2	TRBV20-1	-	few	13	TGCAGTGCTAGAGAGGCGGGGACCGGGGAGCTGTTTTTT	CSAREAGTGELFF